This T cell receptor beta chain was identified in a study of OX40 agonist ivuxolimab in advanced cancers. Germline CDR1 is SEHNR and CDR2 is FQNEAQ (reference sequence). This CDR3 is 10 amino acids long. Some clones are missing from TCRdb's copy, which holds only in-frame ones; the method was immunoSEQ multiplex PCR. The sample has about 13,000 clones; about 78% are singletons. This TCR was recovered from an adult with an advanced solid tumor such as melanoma, head and neck, liver or kidney cancer. This chain uses TRBV7-9 with TRBJ2-3; no clear D. Sequencing was performed on CD4+ or CD8+ T cells sorted from blood, taken in a trial of the OX40 agonist ivuxolimab. The CDR3 spells CVPTPDTQYF. As DNA, the CDR3 is TGTGTCCCTACCCCAGATACGCAGTATTTT.